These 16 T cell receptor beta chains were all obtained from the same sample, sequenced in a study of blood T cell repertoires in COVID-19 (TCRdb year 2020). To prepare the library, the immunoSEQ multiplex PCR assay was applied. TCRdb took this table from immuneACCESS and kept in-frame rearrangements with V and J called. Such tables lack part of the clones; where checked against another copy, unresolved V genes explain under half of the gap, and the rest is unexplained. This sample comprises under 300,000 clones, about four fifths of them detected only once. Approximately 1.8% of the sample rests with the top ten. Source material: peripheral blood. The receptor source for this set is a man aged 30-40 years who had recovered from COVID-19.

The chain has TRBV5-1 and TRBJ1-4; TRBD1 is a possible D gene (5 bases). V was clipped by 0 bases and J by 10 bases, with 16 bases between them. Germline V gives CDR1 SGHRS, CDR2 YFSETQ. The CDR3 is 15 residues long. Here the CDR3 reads CASSLGQGPWVKLFF. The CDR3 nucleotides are TGCGCCAGCAGCTTGGGCCAGGGCCCTTGGGTAAAACTGTTTTTT. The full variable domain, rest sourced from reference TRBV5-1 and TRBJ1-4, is KAGVTQTPRYLIKTRGQQVTLSCSPISGHRSVSWYQQTPGQGLQFLFEYFSETQRNKGNFPGRFSGRQFSNSRSEMNVSTLELGDSALYLCASSLGQGPWVKLFFGSGTQLSVL.

This chain's CDR3 is CASSSLGGGANEQFF. The CDR3 coding sequence is TGTGCCAGCAGCTCCCTTGGAGGGGGGGCCAATGAGCAGTTCTTC. The chain has TRBV9 and TRBJ2-1, with D tentatively TRBD2 (7 bases). The CDR3 is 15 residues long. V was clipped by 4 bases and J by 6 bases, with 17 bases between them. Germline lookup yields CDR1 SGDLS and CDR2 YYNGEE.

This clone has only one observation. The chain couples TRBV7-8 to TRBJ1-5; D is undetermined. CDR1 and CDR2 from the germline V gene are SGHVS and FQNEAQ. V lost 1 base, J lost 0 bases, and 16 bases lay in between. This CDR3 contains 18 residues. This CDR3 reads CASSLGPTAGYSNQPQHF. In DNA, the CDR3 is TGTGCCAGCAGCTTAGGCCCTACGGCGGGGTATAGCAATCAGCCCCAGCATTTT.

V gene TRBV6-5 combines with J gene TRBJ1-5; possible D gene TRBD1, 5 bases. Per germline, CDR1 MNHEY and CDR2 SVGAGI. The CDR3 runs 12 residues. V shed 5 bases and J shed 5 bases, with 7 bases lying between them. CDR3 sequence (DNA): TGTGCCAGCAGTCTACAGGATCAGCCCCAGCATTTT. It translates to CASSLQDQPQHF.

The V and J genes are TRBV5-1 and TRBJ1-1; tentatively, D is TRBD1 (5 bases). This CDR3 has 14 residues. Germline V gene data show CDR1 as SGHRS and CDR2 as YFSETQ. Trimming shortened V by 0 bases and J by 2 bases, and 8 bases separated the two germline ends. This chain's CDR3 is CASSLGGVNTEAFF. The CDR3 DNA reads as TGCGCCAGCAGCTTGGGGGGCGTTAACACTGAAGCTTTCTTT.

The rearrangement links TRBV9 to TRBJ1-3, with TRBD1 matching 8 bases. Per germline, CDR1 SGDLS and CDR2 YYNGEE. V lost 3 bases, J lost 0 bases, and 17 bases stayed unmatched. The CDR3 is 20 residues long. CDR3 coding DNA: TGTGCCAGCAGCGGATTCCGGGACAGGACGCCGCTACGCTCTGGAAACACCATATATTTT. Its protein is CASSGFRDRTPLRSGNTIYF.

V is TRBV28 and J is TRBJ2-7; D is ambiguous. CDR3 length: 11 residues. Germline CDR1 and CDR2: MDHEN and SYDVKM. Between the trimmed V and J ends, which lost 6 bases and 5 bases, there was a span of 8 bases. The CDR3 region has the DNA TGTGCCAGCAGGGCCCAACACGAGCAGTACGTC. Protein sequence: CASRAQHEQYV.

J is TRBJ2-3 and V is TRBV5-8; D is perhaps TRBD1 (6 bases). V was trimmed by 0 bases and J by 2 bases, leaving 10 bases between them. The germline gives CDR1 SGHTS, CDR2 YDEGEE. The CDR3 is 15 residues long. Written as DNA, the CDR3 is TGTGCCAGCAGCTTGGAAGGGGGAAACACAGATACGCAGTATTTT. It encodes CASSLEGGNTDTQYF.

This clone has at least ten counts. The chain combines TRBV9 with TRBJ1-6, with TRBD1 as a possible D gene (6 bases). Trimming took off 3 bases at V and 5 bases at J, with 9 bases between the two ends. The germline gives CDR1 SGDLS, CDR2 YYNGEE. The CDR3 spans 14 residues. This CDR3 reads CASSARGHNSPLHF. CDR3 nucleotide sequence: TGTGCCAGCAGCGCCAGGGGACATAATTCACCCCTCCACTTT.

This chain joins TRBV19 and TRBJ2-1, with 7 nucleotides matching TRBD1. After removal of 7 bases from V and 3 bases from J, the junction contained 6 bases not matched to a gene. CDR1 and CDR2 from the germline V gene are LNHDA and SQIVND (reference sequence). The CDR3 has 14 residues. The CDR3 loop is CASTPGTVYNEQFF. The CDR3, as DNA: TGTGCCAGTACACCCGGGACAGTCTACAATGAGCAGTTCTTC.

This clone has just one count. CDR3: CASGWTGAGEKLFF. Written as DNA, the CDR3 is TGTGCCAGCGGATGGACAGGGGCCGGTGAAAAACTGTTTTTT. This rearrangement joins TRBV7-9 to TRBJ1-4, with 9 bases identical to TRBD1. Per the germline V gene, CDR1 is SEHNR and CDR2 is FQNEAQ (reference sequence). Germline trimming cut 8 bases from V and 7 bases from J; bases unmatched to any gene: 8. The CDR3 totals 14 residues.

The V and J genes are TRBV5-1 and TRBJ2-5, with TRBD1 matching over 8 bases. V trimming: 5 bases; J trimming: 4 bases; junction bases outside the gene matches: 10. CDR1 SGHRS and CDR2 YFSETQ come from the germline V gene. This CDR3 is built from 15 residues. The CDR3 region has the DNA TGCGCCAGCAGGCCGACAGGGGAGTTCGGAGAGACCCAGTACTTC. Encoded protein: CASRPTGEFGETQYF.

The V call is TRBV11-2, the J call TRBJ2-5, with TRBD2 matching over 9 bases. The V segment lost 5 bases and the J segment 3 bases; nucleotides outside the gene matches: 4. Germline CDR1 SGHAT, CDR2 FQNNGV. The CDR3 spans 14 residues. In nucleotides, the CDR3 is TGTGCCAGCAGCCCGGGACTAGCAGAAGAGACCCAGTACTTC. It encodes CASSPGLAEETQYF.

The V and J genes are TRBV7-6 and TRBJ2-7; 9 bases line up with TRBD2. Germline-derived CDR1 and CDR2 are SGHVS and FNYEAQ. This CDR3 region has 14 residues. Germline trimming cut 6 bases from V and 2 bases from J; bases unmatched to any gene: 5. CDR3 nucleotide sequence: TGTGCCAGCAGTAGGGCTAGCGGGACCTACGAGCAGTACTTC. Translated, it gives CASSRASGTYEQYF.

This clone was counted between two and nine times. CDR3 coding DNA: TGTGCCAGTAGCCTACTAGGGGGCTCGGGCAAAAACATTCAGTACTTC. It is translated as CASSLLGGSGKNIQYF. The chain uses TRBV19 and TRBJ2-4; TRBD1 agrees at 7 bases. V trimming: 6 bases; J trimming: 3 bases; junction bases outside the gene matches: 11. Germline CDR1 is LNHDA and CDR2 is SQIVND (reference sequence). The CDR3 length is 16 residues.

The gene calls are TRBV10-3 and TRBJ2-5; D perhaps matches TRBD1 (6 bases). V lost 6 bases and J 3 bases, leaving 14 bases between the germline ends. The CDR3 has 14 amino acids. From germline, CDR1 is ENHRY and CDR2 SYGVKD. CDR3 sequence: CAISPADRKETQYF. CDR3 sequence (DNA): TGTGCCATCAGCCCGGCCGACAGGAAAGAGACCCAGTACTTC.